This T cell receptor (beta chain) was found in a study of blood T cells in healthy people across ages. Study-wide results and limits: The study found more naive CD4+ cells and higher diversity in long-lived than aged donors.

No fewer than 5.5 micrograms of total RNA were isolated from every sample. The count of this clonotype is one. The target antigen is unknown. Combining a sample-barcoded 5' primer with a J-beta primer mix, a second PCR ran for 7 to 11 cycles. TCRdb used MiXCR to reprocess the 5' RACE reads, holding one entry per CDR3 protein. Among over 450,000 distinct CDR3 sequences listed, around 24% were seen once. These same data were also listed under a study on T cells of mothers and their children. That report notes: Three mothers and their six children, all healthy Caucasians, donated.

The receptor was derived from a boy aged 5-17 years in good health. The sample comprised blood.

CDR3 in DNA: TGCGCCAGCAGCCAAGAATCAGCGCGTCTCGGAAACACCATATATTTT. Protein sequence: CASSQESARLGNTIYF. This rearrangement joins TRBV4-1 to TRBJ1-3; no firm D call. V gave up 0 bases and J gave up 4 bases, with 13 bases separating them. Germline CDR1 and CDR2: MGHRA and YSYEKL. This CDR3 has 16 amino acids.